A single TCR beta chain is shown here with its context. This receptor's antigen is unknown. Base qualities are not recorded, but no much larger clone differs from it by a single base. The collaborating institutions used their own protocols to collect whole blood in K2EDTA tubes. For TCRbeta analysis, collaborators shipped samples in one of three forms: frozen whole blood, isolated PBMCs, or DNA extracted from either of those sample types. This sample is drawn from a study of blood T cell repertoires in COVID-19 (dated by TCRdb to the early 2020s). Regarding the study in general: The collaborator samples originated in the United States, Italy and Spain and spanned the acute and convalescent phases of COVID-19. The prospective study material was composed of cDNA or gDNA derived from T cells, B-cell-depleted T cells, or PBMCs. Deeply sampled blood TCRbeta repertoires from subjects exposed to, actively infected with, or recovered from COVID-19 were included in the dataset. The repertoires were released in a freely available public database meant as a resource for research on the immune response to SARS-CoV-2. Samples were obtained from the ongoing ImmuneRACE study (first 160 participants) and from 1,254 subjects provided by 6 global collaborators. Nearly every sample came with metadata listing a de-identified subject ID, COVID-19 status, age in years and sex. HLA class I and class II types, where available, came from metadata supplied by the sample provider rather than from assay-based typing.

Broader findings and caveats from the paper: How much clinical and demographic metadata was included differed by source and by participant, and the metadata was provided uncurated.

TCRbeta CDR3 regions were amplified from genomic DNA using the immunoSEQ Assay, a bias-controlled multiplex PCR. Turning to the authors' computational methods: Nucleated cell counts per sample were estimated from amplification of reference gene primers within the assay. To quantify the absolute abundance of each unique TCRbeta CDR3 rearrangement, sequence reads were collapsed and filtered. For each sample, productive Simpson clonality was calculated as the square root of Simpson's diversity index over productive rearrangements. In its TCRdb copy, this immuneACCESS table keeps in-frame sequences only and misses some clones. Where compared with another copy, unresolved V genes explain less than half of these, and the others have no known cause. The V and J calls and clone size were taken over from that table, and D and trimming were inferred from the DNA. The sample table records roughly 92,000 clones; over 70% of these occur just once. The ten largest clonotypes hold roughly a third of the sample.

The germline V end is reduced by 4 bases and the J end by 4 bases; junction bases left unmatched: 10. Counted from cysteine to phenylalanine, this CDR3 has 16 amino acids. The kept DNA is CDR3 alone, 48 bases in frame from the first base. The germline V gene supplies CDR1 SGHTA and CDR2 FQGNSA. The receptor was derived from a woman older than 75 with active or convalescent COVID-19. Source material: peripheral blood. The sequence joins TRBV7-2 to TRBJ2-3; 8 nucleotides in the junction match TRBD2. The CDR3 region reads CASSSRASGWADTQYF. In nucleotide form, the sequence is TGTGCCAGCAGCTCTCGGGCTAGCGGGTGGGCAGATACGCAGTATTTT.